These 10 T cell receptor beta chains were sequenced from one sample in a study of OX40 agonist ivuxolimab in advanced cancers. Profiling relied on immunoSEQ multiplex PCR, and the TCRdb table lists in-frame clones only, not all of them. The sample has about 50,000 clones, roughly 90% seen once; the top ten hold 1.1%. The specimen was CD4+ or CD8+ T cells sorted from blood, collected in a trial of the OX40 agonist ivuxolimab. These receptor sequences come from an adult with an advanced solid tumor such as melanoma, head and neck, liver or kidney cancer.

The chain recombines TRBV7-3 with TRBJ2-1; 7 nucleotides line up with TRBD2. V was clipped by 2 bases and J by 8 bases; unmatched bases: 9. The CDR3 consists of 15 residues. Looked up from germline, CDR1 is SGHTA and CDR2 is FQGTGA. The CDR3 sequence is CASSLEASGQYEQFF. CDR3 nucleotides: TGTGCCAGCAGCTTAGAGGCTAGCGGCCAATATGAGCAGTTCTTC.

CDR3 region: CSAGTGRLQYF. The CDR3 nucleotides are TGCAGTGCTGGGACCGGACGGCTTCAGTACTTC. The J gene is TRBJ2-4, the V gene TRBV20-1, with D perhaps assigned TRBD1 or TRBD2 (5 bases each). This CDR3 is 11 amino acids long. The V and J ends lost 5 bases and 11 bases respectively, with 13 bases between them. Germline V gene lookup returns CDR1 DFQATT and CDR2 SNEGSKA (reference sequence).

The CDR3 loop reads CASSETSGGQETQYF. The CDR3 nucleotides read TGTGCCAGCAGTGAGACTAGCGGGGGGCAAGAGACCCAGTACTTC. This chain uses TRBV25-1 with TRBJ2-5, with 13 bases identical to TRBD2. Losses at the gene ends were 3 bases for V and 2 bases for J; bases not matched to a gene: 0. Germline V gene data show CDR1 as MGHDK and CDR2 as SYGVNS. The CDR3 extends over 15 amino acids.

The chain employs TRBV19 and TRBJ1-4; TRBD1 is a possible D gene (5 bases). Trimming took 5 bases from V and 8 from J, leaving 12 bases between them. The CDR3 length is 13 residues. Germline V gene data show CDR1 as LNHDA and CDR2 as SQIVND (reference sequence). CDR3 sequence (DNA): TGTGCCAGTAGTCAGGGCGCCGGGGAAAAACTGTTTTTT. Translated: CASSQGAGEKLFF.

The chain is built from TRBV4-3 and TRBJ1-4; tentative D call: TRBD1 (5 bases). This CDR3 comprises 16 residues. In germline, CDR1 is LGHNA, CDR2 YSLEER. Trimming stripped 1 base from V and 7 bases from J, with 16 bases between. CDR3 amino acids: CASSQVGAGSGEKLFF. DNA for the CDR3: TGCGCCAGCAGCCAAGTTGGAGCAGGGTCGGGTGAAAAACTGTTTTTT.

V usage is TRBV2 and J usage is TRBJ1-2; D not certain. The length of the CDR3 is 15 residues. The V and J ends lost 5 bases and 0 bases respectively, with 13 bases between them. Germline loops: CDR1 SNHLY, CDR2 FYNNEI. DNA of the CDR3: TGTGCCAGCAGTCGGGAGGGCAGTACTAACTATGGCTACACCTTC. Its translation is CASSREGSTNYGYTF.

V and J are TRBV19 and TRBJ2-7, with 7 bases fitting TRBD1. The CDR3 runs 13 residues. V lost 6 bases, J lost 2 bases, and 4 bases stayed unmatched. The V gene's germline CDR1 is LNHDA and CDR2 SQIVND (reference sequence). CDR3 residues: CASSSDRAYEQYF. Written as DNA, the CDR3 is TGTGCCAGTAGCAGTGACAGGGCCTACGAGCAGTACTTC.

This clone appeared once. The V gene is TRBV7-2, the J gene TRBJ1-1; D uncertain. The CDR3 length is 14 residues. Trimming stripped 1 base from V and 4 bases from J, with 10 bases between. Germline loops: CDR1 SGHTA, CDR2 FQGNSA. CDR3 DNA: TGTGCCAGCAGCTTAGTGGCAGCCTCCACTGAAGCTTTCTTT. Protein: CASSLVAASTEAFF.

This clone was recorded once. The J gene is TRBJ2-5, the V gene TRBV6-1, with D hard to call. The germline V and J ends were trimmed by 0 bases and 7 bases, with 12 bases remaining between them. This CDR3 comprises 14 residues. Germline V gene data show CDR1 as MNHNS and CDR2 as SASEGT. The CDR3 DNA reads TGTGCCAGCAGTGAAGCTCCCAGGCTGGGGACCCAGTACTTC. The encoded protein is CASSEAPRLGTQYF.

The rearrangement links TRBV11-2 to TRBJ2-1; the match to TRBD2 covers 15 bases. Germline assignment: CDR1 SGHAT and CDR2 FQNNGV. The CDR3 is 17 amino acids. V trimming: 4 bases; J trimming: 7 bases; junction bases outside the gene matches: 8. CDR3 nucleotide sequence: TGTGCCAGCAGCTCCACCTTAGGACTAGCGGGAGGGAATGAGCAGTTCTTC. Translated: CASSSTLGLAGGNEQFF.